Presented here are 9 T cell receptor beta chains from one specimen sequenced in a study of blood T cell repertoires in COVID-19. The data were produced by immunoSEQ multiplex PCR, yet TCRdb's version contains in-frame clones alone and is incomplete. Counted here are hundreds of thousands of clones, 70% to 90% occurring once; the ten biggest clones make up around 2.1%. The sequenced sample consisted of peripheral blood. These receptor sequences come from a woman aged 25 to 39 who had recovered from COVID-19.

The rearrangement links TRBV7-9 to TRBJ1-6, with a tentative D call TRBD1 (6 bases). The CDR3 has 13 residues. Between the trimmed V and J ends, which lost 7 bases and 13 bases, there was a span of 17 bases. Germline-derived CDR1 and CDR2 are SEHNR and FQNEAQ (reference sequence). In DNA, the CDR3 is TGTGCCAGCATCCAAGCCCCCACAGGGCCCCTCCACTTT. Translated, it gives CASIQAPTGPLHF.

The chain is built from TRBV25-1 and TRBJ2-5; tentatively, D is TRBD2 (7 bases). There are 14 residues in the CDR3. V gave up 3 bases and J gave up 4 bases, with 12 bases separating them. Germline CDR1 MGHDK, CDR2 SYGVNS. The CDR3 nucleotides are TGTGCCAGCAGTGACTTGCGGGGGCCAGAGACCCAGTACTTC. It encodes CASSDLRGPETQYF.

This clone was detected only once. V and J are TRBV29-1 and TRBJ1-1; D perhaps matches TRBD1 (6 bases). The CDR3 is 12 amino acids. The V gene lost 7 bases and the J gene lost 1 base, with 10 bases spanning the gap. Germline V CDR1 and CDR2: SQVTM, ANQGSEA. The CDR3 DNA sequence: TGCAGCGCATGGGGACAGAACACTGAAGCTTTCTTT. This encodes CSAWGQNTEAFF. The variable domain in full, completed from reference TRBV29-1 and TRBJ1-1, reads SAVISQKPSRDICQRGTSLTIQCQVDSQVTMMFWYRQQPGQSLTLIATANQGSEATYESGFVIDKFPISRPNLTFSTLTVSNMSPEDSSIYLCSAWGQNTEAFFGQGTRLTVV.

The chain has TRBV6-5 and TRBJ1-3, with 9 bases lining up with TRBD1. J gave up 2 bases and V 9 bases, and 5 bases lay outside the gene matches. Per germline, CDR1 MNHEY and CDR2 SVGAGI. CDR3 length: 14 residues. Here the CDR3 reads CASGTGRAGNTIYF. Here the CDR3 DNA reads TGTGCCAGTGGGACAGGGCGAGCTGGAAACACCATATATTTT.

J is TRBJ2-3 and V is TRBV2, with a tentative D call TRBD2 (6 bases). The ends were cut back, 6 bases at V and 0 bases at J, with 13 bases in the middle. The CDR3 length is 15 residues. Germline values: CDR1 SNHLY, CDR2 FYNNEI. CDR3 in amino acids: CASRTLAPSTDTQYF. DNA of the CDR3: TGTGCCAGCAGAACCCTAGCGCCTAGCACAGATACGCAGTATTTT. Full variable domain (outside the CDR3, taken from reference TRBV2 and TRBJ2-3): EPEVTQTPSHQVTQMGQEVILRCVPISNHLYFYWYRQILGQKVEFLVSFYNNEISEKSEIFDDQFSVERPDGSNFTLKIRSTKLEDSAMYFCASRTLAPSTDTQYFGPGTRLTVL.

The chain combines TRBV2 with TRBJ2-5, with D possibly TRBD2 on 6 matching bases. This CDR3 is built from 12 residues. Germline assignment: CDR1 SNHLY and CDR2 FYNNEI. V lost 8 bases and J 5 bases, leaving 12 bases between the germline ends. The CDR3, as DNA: TGTGCCAGCTGGAGGGCTGGGGAGACCCAGTACTTC. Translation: CASWRAGETQYF.

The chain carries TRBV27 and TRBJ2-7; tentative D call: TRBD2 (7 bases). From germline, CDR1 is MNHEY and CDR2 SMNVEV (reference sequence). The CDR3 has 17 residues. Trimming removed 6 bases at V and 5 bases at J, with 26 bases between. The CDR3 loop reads CASSKSYGQSGIHEQYF. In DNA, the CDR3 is TGTGCCAGCAGCAAATCCTATGGACAGAGCGGGATCCACGAGCAGTACTTC.

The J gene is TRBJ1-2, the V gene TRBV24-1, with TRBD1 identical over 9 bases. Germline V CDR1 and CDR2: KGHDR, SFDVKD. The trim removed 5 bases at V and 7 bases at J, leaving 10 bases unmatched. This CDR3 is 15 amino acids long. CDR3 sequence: CATSGPGQGVSGYTF. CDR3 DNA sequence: TGTGCCACCAGTGGCCCGGGACAGGGAGTTAGTGGCTACACCTTC.

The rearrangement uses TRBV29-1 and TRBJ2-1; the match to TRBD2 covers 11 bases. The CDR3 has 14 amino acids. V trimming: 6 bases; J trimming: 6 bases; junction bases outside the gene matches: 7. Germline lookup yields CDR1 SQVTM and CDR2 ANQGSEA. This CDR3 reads CSVLPTSGVNEQFF. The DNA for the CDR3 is TGCAGCGTACTCCCGACTAGCGGGGTCAATGAGCAGTTCTTC.